These T cell receptor beta chains were read from a single sample in a study of T cell responses to AZD1222 COVID-19 vaccine. Libraries were prepared by immunoSEQ multiplex PCR; TCRdb keeps only in-frame clonotypes and omits some of them. Of roughly 67,000 clones in the sample, approximately 90% were seen once. This material consisted of peripheral blood, taken on day 0 of AZD1222 vaccination. The receptors here all came from an adult in good health. CDR3s include the opening cysteine and the closing phenylalanine or tryptophan. Each record gives: CDR3 protein, CDR3 DNA, J gene, D gene, V gene, clone size. A D gene is named only where the DNA matches it firmly. Clone sizes are given selectively: once, few, many, or a class where the clone is expanded.

CDR3aa: CASRTTGGSNQPQHF; CDR3nt: TGTGCCAGTAGGACGACAGGGGGTAGCAATCAGCCCCAGCATTTT; j_gene: TRBJ1-5; d_gene: TRBD1; v_gene: TRBV19; abundance: .
CDR3aa: CATSPGRGASTDTQYF; CDR3nt: TGTGCCACTTCGCCTGGGCGGGGTGCTAGCACAGATACGCAGTATTTT; j_gene: TRBJ2-3; d_gene: .; v_gene: TRBV10-3; abundance: many
CDR3aa: CASSLEGQGRWMNTEAFF; CDR3nt: TGCGCCAGCAGCTTGGAGGGACAGGGTAGGTGGATGAACACTGAAGCTTTCTTT; j_gene: TRBJ1-1; d_gene: TRBD1; v_gene: TRBV5-1; abundance: .
CDR3aa: CASTRTGAVGELFF; CDR3nt: TGTGCCAGCACCAGGACAGGGGCGGTCGGGGAGCTGTTTTTT; j_gene: TRBJ2-2; d_gene: TRBD1; v_gene: TRBV6-5; abundance: .
CDR3aa: CASSQLDRPNYGYTF; CDR3nt: TGTGCCAGCAGCCAACTGGACAGACCCAACTATGGCTACACCTTC; j_gene: TRBJ1-2; d_gene: .; v_gene: TRBV3-1/TRBV3-2; abundance: .
CDR3aa: CASSFGRYTDTQYF; CDR3nt: TGTGCCAGCAGTTTCGGGAGGTACACAGATACGCAGTATTTT; j_gene: TRBJ2-3; d_gene: TRBD2; v_gene: TRBV27; abundance: .
CDR3aa: CASSQEADTQYF; CDR3nt: TGCGCCAGCAGCCAAGAAGCAGATACGCAGTATTTT; j_gene: TRBJ2-3; d_gene: .; v_gene: TRBV4-1; abundance: .
CDR3aa: CASSEGQYQETQYF; CDR3nt: TGTGCCAGCAGTGAAGGACAGTACCAAGAGACCCAGTACTTC; j_gene: TRBJ2-5; d_gene: .; v_gene: TRBV6-1; abundance: .
CDR3aa: CASSRQGNHWAIYF; CDR3nt: TGTGCCAGCAGCCGACAGGGAAATCACTGGGCCATATATTTT; j_gene: TRBJ1-3; d_gene: TRBD1; v_gene: TRBV28; abundance: .
CDR3aa: CASSQDLHRGGEQYF; CDR3nt: TGTGCCAGCAGCCAAGATTTGCACAGGGGGGGCGAGCAGTACTTC; j_gene: TRBJ2-7; d_gene: .; v_gene: TRBV4-2; abundance: few
CDR3aa: CASSRDRLNYGYTF; CDR3nt: TGTGCCAGCAGCCGGGACAGATTGAACTATGGCTACACCTTC; j_gene: TRBJ1-2; d_gene: TRBD1; v_gene: TRBV13; abundance: once
CDR3aa: CASSQGTGPRNEQFF; CDR3nt: TGTGCCAGCAGCCAAGGTACGGGACCGAGAAATGAGCAGTTCTTC; j_gene: TRBJ2-1; d_gene: .; v_gene: TRBV3-1/TRBV3-2; abundance: .
CDR3aa: CASSVIDGETQYF; CDR3nt: TGTGCCAGCAGCGTAATCGACGGGGAGACCCAGTACTTC; j_gene: TRBJ2-5; d_gene: .; v_gene: TRBV9; abundance: .
CDR3aa: CASCSGRLKDEQYF; CDR3nt: TGTGCCAGCTGTAGCGGACGCCTGAAGGACGAGCAGTACTTC; j_gene: TRBJ2-7; d_gene: .; v_gene: TRBV7-2; abundance: once
CDR3aa: CASSLHRDQPQHF; CDR3nt: TGTGCCAGCAGCCTCCACCGGGATCAGCCCCAGCATTTT; j_gene: TRBJ1-5; d_gene: .; v_gene: TRBV11-1; abundance: .
CDR3aa: CASKGYTDEQFF; CDR3nt: TGTGCCAGCAAAGGATACACTGATGAGCAGTTCTTC; j_gene: TRBJ2-1; d_gene: .; v_gene: TRBV6-5; abundance: .
CDR3aa: CASRGESEKLFF; CDR3nt: TGTGCCAGCCGGGGGGAGAGTGAAAAACTGTTTTTT; j_gene: TRBJ1-4; d_gene: .; v_gene: TRBV3-1/TRBV3-2; abundance: .
CDR3aa: CASSEAFTGLYNEQFF; CDR3nt: TGTGCCAGCAGTGAAGCTTTCACTGGTCTCTACAATGAGCAGTTCTTC; j_gene: TRBJ2-1; d_gene: .; v_gene: TRBV6-1; abundance: .
CDR3aa: CPPRAPSAGGDSPLHF; CDR3nt: TGTCCCCCCCGCGCCCCCAGCGCGGGCGGCGATTCACCCCTCCACTTT; j_gene: TRBJ1-6; d_gene: .; v_gene: TRBV9; abundance: .
CDR3aa: CASSERGQGLTGANVLTF; CDR3nt: TGTGCCAGCAGTGAAAGAGGACAGGGGTTAACTGGGGCCAACGTCCTGACTTTC; j_gene: TRBJ2-6; d_gene: TRBD1; v_gene: TRBV6-1; abundance: .
CDR3aa: CASSRGQHSYEQYF; CDR3nt: TGTGCCAGCAGCCGGGGACAGCATTCCTACGAGCAGTACTTC; j_gene: TRBJ2-7; d_gene: TRBD1; v_gene: TRBV14; abundance: .
CDR3aa: CSVEDRDRRNTGELFF; CDR3nt: TGCAGCGTTGAAGACCGAGACAGGAGAAACACCGGGGAGCTGTTTTTT; j_gene: TRBJ2-2; d_gene: .; v_gene: TRBV29-1; abundance: .
CDR3aa: CASSDKVLRQGAETQYF; CDR3nt: TGTGCCAGCAGTGACAAGGTATTGAGGCAGGGGGCGGAGACCCAGTACTTC; j_gene: TRBJ2-5; d_gene: TRBD1; v_gene: TRBV6-4; abundance: .
CDR3aa: CASSLFRADNTGELFF; CDR3nt: TGTGCCAGCAGCCTATTTCGGGCGGACAACACCGGGGAGCTGTTTTTT; j_gene: TRBJ2-2; d_gene: .; v_gene: TRBV4-2; abundance: .
CDR3aa: CASSTTSLEQYF; CDR3nt: TGTGCCAGCAGTACGACTAGCCTCGAGCAGTACTTC; j_gene: TRBJ2-7; d_gene: TRBD2; v_gene: TRBV6-5; abundance: .
CDR3aa: CATSSAGQTAYEQYF; CDR3nt: TGTGCCACCAGCAGTGCGGGACAAACGGCCTACGAGCAGTACTTC; j_gene: TRBJ2-7; d_gene: .; v_gene: TRBV15; abundance: .
CDR3aa: CASSLQGWRQETQYF; CDR3nt: TGCGCCAGCAGCTTGCAGGGTTGGAGGCAAGAGACCCAGTACTTC; j_gene: TRBJ2-5; d_gene: .; v_gene: TRBV5-1; abundance: .
CDR3aa: CASSESGSTDTQYF; CDR3nt: TGCGCCAGCAGTGAGTCTGGTAGCACAGATACGCAGTATTTT; j_gene: TRBJ2-3; d_gene: .; v_gene: TRBV10-1; abundance: .
CDR3aa: CASSIKAANTEAFF; CDR3nt: TGTGCCAGTAGTATAAAGGCCGCGAACACTGAAGCTTTCTTT; j_gene: TRBJ1-1; d_gene: .; v_gene: TRBV19; abundance: .
CDR3aa: CASSPETGSTTGGYTF; CDR3nt: TGTGCCAGCAGCCCGGAGACAGGGTCCACCACGGGTGGCTACACCTTC; j_gene: TRBJ1-2; d_gene: TRBD1; v_gene: TRBV4-2; abundance: .
CDR3aa: CASSLGTVNYGYTF; CDR3nt: TGTGCCAGCAGCTTAGGTACAGTCAACTATGGCTACACCTTC; j_gene: TRBJ1-2; d_gene: .; v_gene: TRBV5-4; abundance: .
CDR3aa: CASSPPSQVDGYTF; CDR3nt: TGTGCCAGCAGTCCACCGTCCCAGGTAGATGGCTACACCTTC; j_gene: TRBJ1-2; d_gene: .; v_gene: TRBV6-6; abundance: .
CDR3aa: CATSRGWIGVPYEQYF; CDR3nt: TGTGCCACCAGCAGGGGTTGGATCGGGGTCCCATACGAGCAGTACTTC; j_gene: TRBJ2-7; d_gene: .; v_gene: TRBV15; abundance: .
CDR3aa: CASSLVGTGYNEQFF; CDR3nt: TGTGCCAGCAGCTTAGTGGGGACAGGCTACAATGAGCAGTTCTTC; j_gene: TRBJ2-1; d_gene: TRBD1; v_gene: TRBV11-1; abundance: few
CDR3aa: CSVGTSGRFYNEQFF; CDR3nt: TGCAGCGTAGGGACTAGCGGGAGGTTCTACAATGAGCAGTTCTTC; j_gene: TRBJ2-1; d_gene: TRBD2; v_gene: TRBV29-1; abundance: once
CDR3aa: CASSQVLGGSPLHF; CDR3nt: TGTGCCAGCAGCCAAGTGCTCGGGGGATCACCCCTCCACTTT; j_gene: TRBJ1-6; d_gene: .; v_gene: TRBV14; abundance: .
CDR3aa: CASSGRGTSGHTDTQYF; CDR3nt: TGTGCCAGCAGCGGGCGTGGTACTAGCGGTCACACAGATACGCAGTATTTT; j_gene: TRBJ2-3; d_gene: TRBD2; v_gene: TRBV9; abundance: .
CDR3aa: CASSYGDTEAFF; CDR3nt: TGTGCCAGCAGTTACGGCGACACTGAAGCTTTCTTT; j_gene: TRBJ1-1; d_gene: .; v_gene: TRBV6-5; abundance: .
CDR3aa: CASSASGRAYNEQFF; CDR3nt: TGTGCCAGCAGCGCTAGCGGGAGGGCCTACAATGAGCAGTTCTTC; j_gene: TRBJ2-1; d_gene: TRBD2; v_gene: TRBV9; abundance: .
CDR3aa: CASSQERRNSDEQYF; CDR3nt: TGTGCCAGCAGCCAAGAGCGGCGGAATAGTGACGAGCAGTACTTC; j_gene: TRBJ2-7; d_gene: .; v_gene: TRBV3-1/TRBV3-2; abundance: .
CDR3aa: CASSLPSGGKTDTQYF; CDR3nt: TGCGCCAGCAGCTTACCTAGCGGGGGTAAAACAGATACGCAGTATTTT; j_gene: TRBJ2-3; d_gene: TRBD2; v_gene: TRBV5-1; abundance: .
CDR3aa: CASSRGRKTEAFF; CDR3nt: TGTGCCAGCAGCCGGGGGAGGAAGACTGAAGCTTTCTTT; j_gene: TRBJ1-1; d_gene: .; v_gene: TRBV5-6; abundance: few
CDR3aa: CASSPEGGANQPQHF; CDR3nt: TGTGCCAGCAGCCCAGAGGGGGGGGCTAATCAGCCCCAGCATTTT; j_gene: TRBJ1-5; d_gene: .; v_gene: TRBV7-6; abundance: .
CDR3aa: CASSFNRASSSYEQYF; CDR3nt: TGTGCCAGCAGTTTTAACAGGGCTTCGAGCTCCTACGAGCAGTACTTC; j_gene: TRBJ2-7; d_gene: .; v_gene: TRBV27; abundance: .
CDR3aa: CASSYPRGTPNEQFF; CDR3nt: TGTGCCAGCAGTTACCCGAGGGGGACTCCCAATGAGCAGTTCTTC; j_gene: TRBJ2-1; d_gene: .; v_gene: TRBV6-2/TRBV6-3; abundance: .
CDR3aa: CASSSGLAEISYNEQFF; CDR3nt: TGTGCCAGCAGCTCGGGACTAGCGGAGATCTCCTACAATGAGCAGTTCTTC; j_gene: TRBJ2-1; d_gene: TRBD2; v_gene: TRBV5-4; abundance: .
CDR3aa: CASSLLGYRNEKLFF; CDR3nt: TGCGCCAGCAGCCTCCTCGGGTACCGTAATGAAAAACTGTTTTTT; j_gene: TRBJ1-4; d_gene: .; v_gene: TRBV4-1; abundance: .
CDR3aa: CASSQVATGRTGELFF; CDR3nt: TGCGCCAGCAGCCAAGTGGCGACAGGGCGGACCGGGGAGCTGTTTTTT; j_gene: TRBJ2-2; d_gene: TRBD1; v_gene: TRBV4-3; abundance: once
CDR3aa: CASSLLGLLETQYF; CDR3nt: TGTGCCAGCAGTTTATTAGGTCTCTTGGAGACCCAGTACTTC; j_gene: TRBJ2-5; d_gene: .; v_gene: TRBV28; abundance: .
CDR3aa: CATSDARGTRMHF; CDR3nt: TGTGCCACCAGTGACGCACGTGGGACACGTATGCACTTC; j_gene: TRBJ2-4; d_gene: .; v_gene: TRBV24-1; abundance: .
CDR3aa: CASSRDDTDTQYF; CDR3nt: TGTGCCAGCAGCCGGGACGACACAGATACGCAGTATTTT; j_gene: TRBJ2-3; d_gene: .; v_gene: TRBV6-4; abundance: .
CDR3aa: CASSLDRGSYEQYF; CDR3nt: TGCGCCAGCAGCCTGGACAGGGGTTCCTACGAGCAGTACTTC; j_gene: TRBJ2-7; d_gene: TRBD1; v_gene: TRBV5-1; abundance: .
CDR3aa: CASSLGLADNTGELFF; CDR3nt: TGTGCCAGCAGCTTGGGACTAGCGGATAACACCGGGGAGCTGTTTTTT; j_gene: TRBJ2-2; d_gene: TRBD2; v_gene: TRBV5-5; abundance: .
CDR3aa: CASSSPGTSVTGELFF; CDR3nt: TGTGCCAGCAGTTCCCCTGGGACTAGCGTTACCGGGGAGCTGTTTTTT; j_gene: TRBJ2-2; d_gene: TRBD2; v_gene: TRBV27; abundance: .